The subject of this entry is one TCR beta chain. The clone's antigen remains unknown. Base quality data are lacking; no much larger clone is found one base away. The data are from a study of glioma-infiltrating T cells after dendritic cell vaccination (dated by TCRdb to about 2016). About the full investigation: The cohort included some 15 glioblastoma patients drawn from Phase I and II dendritic cell vaccination trials, of whom 9 were newly diagnosed and 6 had recurrent disease. Autologous tumor lysate-pulsed dendritic cell vaccination was administered to the patients between about 2002 and 2012. Survival after dendritic cell vaccination was correlated with TCR sequencing metrics, including TIL content and tumor-blood repertoire overlap. In glioblastoma patients vaccinated with dendritic cells, deep sequencing of TCR beta CDR3 regions served to measure the amount of tumor-infiltrating lymphocytes and to compare repertoires between tumor and blood. Three intradermal dendritic cell vaccine injections were administered to patients at biweekly intervals in the arm below the axilla. The vaccine consisted of monocyte-derived dendritic cells cultured less than 9 days with IL-4 and GM-CSF, then pulsed overnight with autologous tumor lysate. Results the study describes overall, beyond this receptor: TCR clonality showed no direct relationship with survival, which suggests that a diverse polyclonal response may be important. The three-group TCR overlap response model was characterized as speculative, and prospective validation of the model was stated to be required. After dendritic cell vaccination, a higher estimated pretreatment TIL content predicted longer time to progression and longer overall survival. The cohort was small and heterogeneous, with few patients having full blood and tumor sets and even fewer initial-recurrent tumor pairs.

TCRB CDR3 regions were amplified from 1.5 to 2.5 ug genomic DNA, or all available DNA if less, using the immunoSEQ assay. For multiplex PCR, 60 forward primers for TCR V beta segments and 13 reverse primers for J beta segments were used. To estimate reads per starting template, synthetic control templates were spiked into each sample at limiting dilution. The Illumina HiSeq System generated 87 bp sequencing reads. Concerning the study's data processing: To remove PCR and sequencing errors, closely related sequences were merged with a nearest neighbor algorithm. TCR overlap was defined as the percentage of unique tumor TCR beta sequences that were also found in the peripheral blood of the same patient. TCRdb's version of the immuneACCESS table is confined to in-frame rearrangements and falls short of the full clone set. An unresolved V gene accounts for under half of the shortfall where checked; the remainder is of unknown origin. The DNA was the basis for D and trimming; V, J and clone size are from that table. Within this sample are 70,000 to 95,000 clones, with roughly 91% of them counted one time only. In total, the top ten clones hold approximately 2.1% of the sample.

V loses 5 bases, J loses 2 bases, and the germline ends lie 13 bases apart. The germline V gene (reference sequence) supplies CDR1 MNHNY and CDR2 SVGAGI. Taken from cysteine to phenylalanine, the CDR3 has 15 residues. Kept here is only the CDR3 DNA, which spans 45 bases and is read in frame from base 1. The sample's time point label, in plain terms: after dendritic cell vaccination, including at tumor progression/relapse. Patients were selected on the basis of adequate residual fresh-frozen tumor tissue and more than two years of available survival data. None of the glioblastoma patients carried an isocitrate dehydrogenase mutation, although molecular status otherwise varied. PBMC were collected before vaccination, two weeks after the third vaccination, and at tumor progression if tumor progression occurred. The Qiagen DNeasy Blood extraction Kit was used for extraction of genomic DNA.

This receptor was identified in a human donor with glioblastoma. The sequencing used blood, collected after dendritic cell vaccination. The chain links TRBV6-6 with TRBJ1-5; a weak D assignment points to TRBD1 (6 bases agree). The CDR3 corresponds to CASSPPAGGNQPQHF. The sequenced DNA: TGTGCCAGCAGTCCCCCGGCAGGGGGCAATCAGCCCCAGCATTTT.